This TCR beta chain was documented in a study of radiotherapy plus CTLA-4 blockade in lung cancer. Study at large: Of all patients, approximately 17% responded objectively and 31% showed disease control. Whole-study findings and limits: It was early blood T cell clone dynamics, with interferon-beta, that reportedly best predicted response.

This clone was observed a handful of times. The antigen is undetermined. TCRdb's table, derived via immunoSEQ multiplex PCR, lists solely in-frame clones and lacks some. Of about 59,000 clones detected, under 75% appear once; the ten largest clones hold about 8%. Germline V gives CDR1 LNHDA, CDR2 SQIVND (reference sequence). Trimming pared 5 bases from V and 1 base from J, leaving 8 bases between. The CDR3 consists of 14 residues. Patients in the study, people with chemo-refractory metastatic non-small-cell lung cancer, received focal radiation plus ipilimumab CTLA-4 blockade. The gene calls are TRBV19 and TRBJ1-4; tentatively, D is TRBD1 (6 bases). The TCR originated in a human donor with non-small cell lung cancer whose response to radiotherapy plus ipilimumab could not be evaluated. The source material was peripheral blood, sampled from a patient treated with radiotherapy plus ipilimumab. CDR3: CASSVQGTNEKLFF. As DNA, the CDR3 is TGTGCCAGTAGTGTACAGGGAACTAATGAAAAACTGTTTTTT.